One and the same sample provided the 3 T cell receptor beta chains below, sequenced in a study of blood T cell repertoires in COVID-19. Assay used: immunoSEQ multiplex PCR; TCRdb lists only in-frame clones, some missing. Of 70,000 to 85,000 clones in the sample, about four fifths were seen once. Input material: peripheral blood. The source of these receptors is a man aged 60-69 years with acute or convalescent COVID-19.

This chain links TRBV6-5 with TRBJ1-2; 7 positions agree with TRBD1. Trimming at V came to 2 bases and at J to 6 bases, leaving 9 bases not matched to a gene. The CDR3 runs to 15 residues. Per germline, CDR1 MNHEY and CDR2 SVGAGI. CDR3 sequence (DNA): TGTGCCAGCAGTTACCACGACAGGGATCAGGATGGCTACACCTTC. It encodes CASSYHDRDQDGYTF.

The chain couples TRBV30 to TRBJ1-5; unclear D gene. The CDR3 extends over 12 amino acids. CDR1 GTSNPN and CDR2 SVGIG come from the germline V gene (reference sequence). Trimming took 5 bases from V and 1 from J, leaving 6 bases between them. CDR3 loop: CAWGLSNQPQHF. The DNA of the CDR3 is TGTGCCTGGGGGCTGAGCAATCAGCCCCAGCATTTT.

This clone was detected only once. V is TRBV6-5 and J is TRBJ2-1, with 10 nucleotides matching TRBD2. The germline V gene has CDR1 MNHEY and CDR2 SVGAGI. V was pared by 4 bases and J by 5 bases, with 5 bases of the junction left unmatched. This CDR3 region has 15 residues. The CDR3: CASSLAGGPHNEQFF. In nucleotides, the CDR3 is TGTGCCAGCAGTTTAGCGGGAGGCCCGCACAATGAGCAGTTCTTC.